This record looks at one TCR beta chain sequence and its context. The entry originates in a study of T cell responses to AZD1222 COVID-19 vaccine. The assay was immunoSEQ multiplex PCR, and TCRdb's table has in-frame clones only and misses some. Seen here are approximately 150,000 clones, about nine tenths observed once, and the top ten hold 2.5% to 3.5%. The TCR sequence derives from an adult in good health. Sequences were derived from peripheral blood, sampled on day 0 of AZD1222 vaccination.

The CDR3 DNA sequence: TGCGCCAGCAGCTTGATACAGAAGAACACTGAAGCTTTCTTT. Protein sequence: CASSLIQKNTEAFF. This sequence joins TRBV5-1 and TRBJ1-1, with D unresolved. The CDR3 loop spans 14 amino acids. Germline CDR1 reads SGHRS; CDR2 reads YFSETQ. V lost 1 base, J lost 1 base, and 8 bases lay in between.